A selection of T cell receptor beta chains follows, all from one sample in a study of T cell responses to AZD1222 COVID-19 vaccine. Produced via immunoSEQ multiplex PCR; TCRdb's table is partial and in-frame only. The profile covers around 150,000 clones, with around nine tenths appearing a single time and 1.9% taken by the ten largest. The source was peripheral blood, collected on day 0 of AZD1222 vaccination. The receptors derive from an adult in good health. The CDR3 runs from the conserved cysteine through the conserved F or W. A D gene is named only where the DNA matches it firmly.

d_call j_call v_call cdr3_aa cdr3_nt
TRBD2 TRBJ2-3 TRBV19 CASIQTSGGLTDTQYF TGTGCCAGTATCCAGACTAGCGGGGGCCTCACAGATACGCAGTATTTT
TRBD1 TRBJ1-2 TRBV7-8 CASSLRDRGHGYTF TGTGCCAGCAGCTTGAGGGACAGGGGGCATGGCTACACCTTC
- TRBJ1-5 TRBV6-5 CASSTKVGNQPQHF TGTGCCAGCAGCACCAAAGTGGGCAATCAGCCCCAGCATTTT
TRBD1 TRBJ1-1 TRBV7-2 CASSLLRGQTEAFF TGTGCCAGCAGCTTATTGAGGGGGCAAACTGAAGCTTTCTTT
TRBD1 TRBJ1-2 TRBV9 CASSADRAQGYTF TGTGCCAGCAGCGCTGACAGGGCTCAAGGCTACACCTTC
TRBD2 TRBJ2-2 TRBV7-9 CASSAASGGFESRELFF TGTGCCAGCAGCGCCGCTAGCGGGGGCTTTGAATCGCGGGAGCTGTTTTTT
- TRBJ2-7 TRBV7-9 CASSLSGNYEQYF TGTGCCAGCAGCTTATCTGGGAACTACGAGCAGTACTTC
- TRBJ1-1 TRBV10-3 CAISAGTHTEAFF TGTGCCATCAGTGCCGGGACACACACTGAAGCTTTCTTT
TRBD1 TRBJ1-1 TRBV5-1 CASSNGQGLNTEAFF TGCGCCAGCAGCAACGGACAGGGATTGAACACTGAAGCTTTCTTT
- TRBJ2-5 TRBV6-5 CASSPWTQSGTQYF TGTGCCAGCAGTCCCTGGACGCAGTCGGGGACCCAGTACTTC
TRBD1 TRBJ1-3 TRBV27 CASSFTGGGNTIYF TGTGCCAGCAGTTTCACAGGGGGTGGAAACACCATATATTTT
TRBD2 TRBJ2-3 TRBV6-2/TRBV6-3 CASSGLVRDTQYF TGTGCCAGCAGTGGACTAGTTAGGGATACGCAGTATTTT
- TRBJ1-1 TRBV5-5 CASSLVDSTEAFF TGTGCCAGCAGCTTGGTGGACTCAACTGAAGCTTTCTTT
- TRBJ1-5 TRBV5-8 CASSLEGLYKYSNQPQHF TGTGCCAGCAGCTTGGAGGGACTGTACAAATATAGCAATCAGCCCCAGCATTTT
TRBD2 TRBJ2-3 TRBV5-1 CASSSGLAGGTQYF TGCGCCAGCAGTTCCGGACTAGCGGGGGGGACGCAGTATTTT
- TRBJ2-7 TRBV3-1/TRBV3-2 CASSLPGPGEQYF TGTGCCAGCAGCCTTCCGGGCCCAGGGGAGCAGTACTTC
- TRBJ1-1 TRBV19 CASSILGTSEAFF TGTGCCAGTAGTATATTGGGGACCTCTGAAGCTTTCTTT
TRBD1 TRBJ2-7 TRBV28 CASRSPKDRGRLEQYF TGTGCCAGCAGGTCGCCCAAGGACAGGGGTCGTCTCGAGCAGTACTTC
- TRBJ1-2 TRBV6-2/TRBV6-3 CASSYRQGLYGYTF TGTGCCAGCAGTTACAGGCAGGGCCTCTATGGCTACACCTTC
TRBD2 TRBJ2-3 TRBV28 CASTLAGGRDTQYF TGTGCCAGTACTCTAGCGGGCGGGCGGGATACGCAGTATTTT